The rows below give T cell receptor beta chains drawn from one sample of a study of breast tumors, draining lymph nodes, adjacent tissues. In TCRdb, the multiplex PCR reads were re-called with MiXCR into one record per CDR3 protein. The profile shows over 10,000 distinct CDR3 sequences, 55% to 75% of them singletons. The sample taken for sequencing was tumor-adjacent breast tissue. These receptor sequences come from a female donor with breast cancer. Some clones in this sample may be carry-over from other donors' samples. CDR3s include the opening cysteine and the closing phenylalanine or tryptophan.

>13|TRBJ2-7|TRBV3-1
CASRAPDSYEQYF
>16|TRBJ2-7|TRBV20-1
CSARVKREPKGYEQYF
>12|TRBJ2-1|TRBV7-2
CASSRTGNEQFF
>15|TRBJ1-6|TRBV7-9
CASSSGTGVKSPLHF
>15|TRBJ1-6|TRBV12-3/TRBV12-4
CASSLGQAFNSPLHF
>11|TRBJ1-5|TRBV28
CASSPNQPQHF
>16|TRBJ2-7|TRBV4-3
CASSQDVAFSSYEQYF
>14|TRBJ1-6|TRBV6-1
CASSGKTGNSPLHF
>15|TRBJ2-1|TRBV28
CASRSDRGLFNEQFF
>14|TRBJ2-5|TRBV9
CASSGRLGSGTQYF